This TCR beta chain came from a study of T cell repertoires in cytomegalovirus infection. Study context: Through public TCR beta signatures, both CMV infection and matching HLA type were indicated. Whole-study results and caveats: Pooled public TCR beta family frequency picked out CMV carriers with the relevant HLA. There were HLA-C-restricted CMV-specific TCR beta clonotypes dominating the ex vivo response.

The CDR3 totals 15 residues. V dropped 8 bases and J dropped 7; count of bases not matched to a gene: 14. CDR1 and CDR2 (germline): SNHLY, FYNNEI. TCRdb re-analysed the reads in MiXCR, keeping a single row per CDR3 protein. The data show roughly 760,000 distinct CDR3 sequences, with 35% seen just once and around 3% held by the top ten. Worth noting for this clonotype: Its antigen is not known.

Specimen: PBMCs. This chain connects TRBV2 to TRBJ2-4; 7 positions match TRBD2. The sequence came from a human donor in good health (CMV status not recorded). Some clones in this sample may be carry-over from other donors' samples. The CDR3 region has the DNA TGTGCCAGCCATGCCCAACTAGCGCTTGGGAACATTCAGTACTTC. It is translated as CASHAQLALGNIQYF.